This TCR beta chain was sequenced for a study of T cell responses to AZD1222 COVID-19 vaccine. The germline V and J ends were trimmed by 4 bases and 7 bases, with 8 bases remaining between them. Germline V gene data show CDR1 as MGHRA and CDR2 as YSYEKL. The length of the CDR3 is 11 residues. Whole-study results and caveats: Reportedly, nearly half of unique spike TCRs recognized epitopes outside B.1.351/B.1.1.7 mutations. Two AZD1222 doses significantly raised spike-specific TCR breadth and depth over controls. Females made up more of the donors, who were largely white British, and clonal diversity may have come out too low. Only a handful of AZD1222 recipients, six or seven in all, had baseline seropositivity.

Produced via immunoSEQ multiplex PCR; TCRdb's table is partial and in-frame only. The sample lists 150,000 to 200,000 clones; about 94% were seen once. Worth noting for this clone: Its antigen is currently unknown.

The origin of this receptor is an adult in good health. This rearrangement joins TRBV4-1 to TRBJ2-7, with D perhaps TRBD1 (6 bases). The sample here was peripheral blood, taken on day 0 of AZD1222 vaccination. The CDR3 region is CASSPGQEQYF. The CDR3 region has the DNA TGCGCCAGCAGCCCCGGACAGGAGCAGTACTTC.